This T cell receptor beta chain was sequenced for a study of blood T cell repertoires in COVID-19. Germline lookup yields CDR1 SNHLY and CDR2 FYNNEI. With 3 bases removed from V and 7 bases from J, the gap between germline ends came to 4 bases. The CDR3 totals 11 residues. TCRdb keeps only in-frame clones here, not all; method: immunoSEQ multiplex PCR. In the table there are around 98,000 clones, less than 85% of which are singletons. The TCR was taken from a man aged 70-80 years with active or convalescent COVID-19. The specimen sequenced was peripheral blood. The chain uses TRBV2 and TRBJ2-1; D ambiguous. The CDR3, as DNA: TGTGCCAGCAGTGATGTAAATGAGCAGTTCTTC. This sequence encodes CASSDVNEQFF.